This T cell receptor beta chain originates from a study of blood T cells in healthy people across ages. Comment on this clonotype: Its specificity is unknown.

V was pared by 4 bases and J by 9 bases, with 7 bases of the junction left unmatched. The CDR3 sequence is 14 residues long. CDR1 is SGHRS and CDR2 is YFSETQ in the germline V gene. Study-wide points: Diversity estimated from one million T cells was considered an underestimate. As age increased, TCR beta diversity per million T cells fell in a roughly linear fashion.

In terms of origin and age, donors were healthy Caucasian individuals from Russia aged about 6 to 90. A J-beta primer mix and a sample-barcoded 5' primer were used in a second PCR of roughly 7 to 12 cycles. In TCRdb, the 5' RACE reads were re-called with MiXCR into one record per CDR3 protein. The data hold 600,000 to 900,000 distinct CDR3 sequences, with roughly 26% observed a single time. This sample also belongs to another study, concerning T cells of mothers and their children. In that study: Reads obtained per mother exceeded 10 million TCR beta CDR3 reads, with roughly 3 million obtained per child.

Sequencing was done on a sample of blood. This receptor was taken from a boy aged 10-17 years in good health. The rearrangement links TRBV5-1 to TRBJ1-4, with TRBD1 identical over 9 bases. The CDR3 coding sequence is TGCGCCAGCAGCAACCGGGACAGGGACCAAAAACTGTTTTTT. Protein product: CASSNRDRDQKLFF.